Shown below are 24 T cell receptor beta chains from a single sample sequenced in a study of tumor-infiltrating lymphocytes in localized non-small cell lung cancer. Sequencing used immunoSEQ multiplex PCR; TCRdb keeps in-frame clones, though not all of them. The data show about 6,700 clones, 76% seen once. Sequencing used uninvolved lung tissue not adjacent to the tumor. Receptors were obtained from a human donor with non-small cell lung cancer.

This chain connects TRBV27 to TRBJ2-5; 13 bases fit TRBD2. The ends lost 4 bases at V and 4 bases at J; junction bases unmatched: 3. This CDR3 comprises 15 residues. CDR1 is MNHEY, CDR2 SMNVEV, per germline (reference sequence). DNA for the CDR3: TGTGCCAGCAGTTCACTAGCGGGAGGGGGAGAGACCCAGTACTTC. As protein: CASSSLAGGGETQYF.

The chain employs TRBV10-3 and TRBJ2-3; D is perhaps TRBD1 (7 bases). This CDR3 is built from 16 residues. The V end was cut by 3 bases, the J end by 0 bases, with 13 bases between. The germline CDR1 and CDR2 sequences are ENHRY and SYGVKD. The CDR3 sequence is CAISDISGGSTDTQYF. DNA for the CDR3: TGTGCCATCAGTGATATCTCAGGGGGGAGCACAGATACGCAGTATTTT.

The chain couples TRBV6-1 to TRBJ1-1; D call uncertain. The CDR3 has 14 amino acids. The germline CDR1 and CDR2 sequences are MNHNS and SASEGT. The V gene lost 3 bases and the J gene lost 3 bases, with 11 bases spanning the gap. The CDR3 region is CASSELQRDTEAFF. CDR3 nucleotides: TGTGCCAGCAGTGAGCTGCAGCGGGACACTGAAGCTTTCTTT.

J is TRBJ1-6 and V is TRBV4-3, with a tentative D call TRBD1 (6 bases). This CDR3 has 15 residues. Trimming removed 0 bases at V and 6 bases at J, with 9 bases between. Germline CDR1 reads LGHNA; CDR2 reads YSLEER. The CDR3 region is CASSQEQGGNSPLHF. Written as DNA, the CDR3 is TGCGCCAGCAGCCAAGAACAGGGTGGTAATTCACCCCTCCACTTT.

The V call is TRBV19, the J call TRBJ1-2, with D possibly matching TRBD1 (6 bases). Trimming removed 5 bases from V and 3 bases from J, with 10 bases in between. The CDR3 spans 13 residues. The germline V gene encodes CDR1 LNHDA and CDR2 SQIVND (reference sequence). This CDR3 reads CASSWGHDYGYTF. For the CDR3, the DNA is TGTGCCAGTAGTTGGGGACATGACTATGGCTACACCTTC.

V usage is TRBV7-9 and J usage is TRBJ2-3, with 11 bases that match TRBD2. The ends lost 5 bases at V and 2 bases at J; junction bases unmatched: 3. Looked up from germline, CDR1 is SEHNR and CDR2 is FQNEAQ (reference sequence). There are 15 residues in the CDR3. The chain's CDR3 is CASSTGLADTDTQYF. In DNA, the CDR3 is TGTGCCAGCAGCACGGGACTAGCGGACACAGATACGCAGTATTTT. Full variable domain (outside the CDR3, taken from reference TRBV7-9 and TRBJ2-3): DTGVSQNPRHKITKRGQNVTFRCDPISEHNRLYWYRQTLGQGPEFLTYFQNEAQLEKSRLLSDRFSAERPKGSFSTLEIQRTEQGDSAMYLCASSTGLADTDTQYFGPGTRLTVL.

The chain uses TRBV2 and TRBJ2-1, with 12 bases matching TRBD2. V trimming: 5 bases; J trimming: 0 bases; junction bases outside the gene matches: 2. The CDR3 sequence is 16 residues long. The germline CDR1 and CDR2 sequences are SNHLY and FYNNEI. The CDR3 DNA sequence: TGTGCCAGCAGTCTGACTAGCGGGAGCTCCTACAATGAGCAGTTCTTC. Its protein is CASSLTSGSSYNEQFF.

J is TRBJ1-2 and V is TRBV6-5; weak D call: TRBD1 (5 bases). The CDR3 totals 15 residues. Germline CDR1 MNHEY, CDR2 SVGAGI. V lost 6 bases, J lost 3 bases, and 17 bases lay in between. The DNA for the CDR3 is TGTGCCAGCAGCCTCCAAATGGGACGGTACTATGGCTACACCTTC. Residues: CASSLQMGRYYGYTF.

The genes are TRBV29-1 and TRBJ1-2; no reliable D call. The CDR3 runs to 11 residues. Germline CDR1 reads SQVTM; CDR2 reads ANQGSEA. This chain's CDR3 is CGDTSYYGYTF. The CDR3 nucleotides are TGCGGCGATACCAGTTACTATGGCTACACCTTC.

The J gene is TRBJ1-1, the V gene TRBV5-4, with no clear D. Trimming removed 1 base at V and 5 bases at J, with 15 bases between. Germline V CDR1 and CDR2: SGHNT, YYREEE (reference sequence). This CDR3 region has 15 residues. CDR3: CASSLKVNRRTEAFF. The CDR3 bases are TGTGCCAGCAGCTTGAAAGTCAATCGGAGGACTGAAGCTTTCTTT.

V gene TRBV29-1 combines with J gene TRBJ2-5; tentatively, D is TRBD1 (6 bases). There are 12 residues in the CDR3. Trimming cost V 6 bases and J 11 bases, with 19 bases left between them. Germline-derived CDR1 and CDR2 are SQVTM and ANQGSEA. CDR3 nucleotides: TGCAGCGTAGACAGGAACGGCGTGGAGCAGTACTTC. Translated, it gives CSVDRNGVEQYF.

A few counts support this clone. V gene TRBV9 combines with J gene TRBJ2-7; D remains ambiguous. The CDR3 consists of 13 residues. Germline lookup yields CDR1 SGDLS and CDR2 YYNGEE. Between the trimmed V and J ends, which lost 0 bases and 7 bases, there was a span of 11 bases. DNA for the CDR3: TGTGCCAGCAGCGTAGTGACAACTGGGGAGCAGTACTTC. Encoded protein: CASSVVTTGEQYF.

This chain joins TRBV5-4 and TRBJ1-6, with D unclear. In germline, CDR1 is SGHNT, CDR2 YYREEE (reference sequence). This CDR3 is 15 amino acids long. Trimming removed 1 base at V and 7 bases at J, with 12 bases between. The CDR3 loop reads CASSLQLGGNSPLHF. The CDR3 coding sequence is TGTGCCAGCAGCTTGCAGCTTGGCGGGAATTCACCCCTCCACTTT. The variable domain in full, completed from reference TRBV5-4 and TRBJ1-6, reads ETGVTQSPTHLIKTRGQQVTLRCSSQSGHNTVSWYQQALGQGPQFIFQYYREEENGRGNFPPRFSGLQFPNYSSELNVNALELDDSALYLCASSLQLGGNSPLHFGNGTRLTVT.

J is TRBJ1-2 and V is TRBV5-4; 7 bases align to TRBD1. The CDR3 consists of 15 residues. CDR1 and CDR2 (germline): SGHNT, YYREEE (reference sequence). Germline trimming cut 4 bases from V and 2 bases from J; bases unmatched to any gene: 8. In nucleotides, the CDR3 is TGTGCCAGCAGCGACAGGCGACAGGGAAACTATGGCTACACCTTC. It specifies CASSDRRQGNYGYTF.

A few counts support this clone. V gene TRBV6-6 combines with J gene TRBJ1-6; tentative D call: TRBD1 (5 bases). Germline lookup yields CDR1 MNHNY and CDR2 SVGAGI (reference sequence). V was cut by 7 bases and J by 4 bases, with 17 bases left in between. The CDR3 has 16 residues. This CDR3 reads CASTSGRGDYNSPLHF. The CDR3, as DNA: TGTGCCAGCACCAGCGGGAGGGGCGATTATAATTCACCCCTCCACTTT.

This sequence joins TRBV9 and TRBJ2-3; 11 bases map to TRBD2. There are 16 residues in the CDR3. The trim removed 0 bases at V and 2 bases at J, leaving 2 bases unmatched. CDR1 and CDR2 (germline): SGDLS, YYNGEE. For the CDR3, the DNA is TGTGCCAGCAGCGTAGTAGCGGGGGGGCCCACAGATACGCAGTATTTT. This codes for CASSVVAGGPTDTQYF.

The CDR3 DNA sequence: TGTGCCAGCAGCCCGATGACGCAGGGGGGGCAGTTCTTC. This gives the protein CASSPMTQGGQFF. V is TRBV14 and J is TRBJ2-1; weak D call: TRBD1 (7 bases). V lost 4 bases and J lost 12, with 16 bases in between. Looked up from germline, CDR1 is SGHDN and CDR2 is FVKESK. This CDR3 is built from 13 residues.

This rearrangement joins TRBV28 to TRBJ2-1; no firm D call. In germline, CDR1 is MDHEN, CDR2 SYDVKM. The V gene lost 6 bases and the J gene lost 0 bases, with 6 bases spanning the gap. This CDR3 is 13 amino acids long. CDR3 loop: CASRKSSYNEQFF. For the CDR3, the DNA is TGTGCCAGCAGGAAGAGCTCCTACAATGAGCAGTTCTTC.

This chain uses TRBV28 with TRBJ2-7; 8 positions agree with TRBD2. The CDR3 runs 13 residues. V shed 10 bases, J shed 4 bases, and the junction held 9 bases outside the gene matches. Germline V gene data show CDR1 as MDHEN and CDR2 as SYDVKM. In DNA form, the CDR3 reads TGTGCCATCAGGGAGCGGGAGAAGTACGAGCAGTACTTC. Protein sequence: CAIREREKYEQYF.

The chain is built from TRBV7-8 and TRBJ2-3; D unclear. The germline V gene encodes CDR1 SGHVS and CDR2 FQNEAQ. V was trimmed by 3 bases and J by 3 bases, leaving 7 bases between them. This CDR3 contains 13 residues. CDR3 bases: TGTGCCAGCAGCTTTTTGAGAACAGATACGCAGTATTTT. Its protein product is CASSFLRTDTQYF.

This clone was recorded a few times. This chain uses TRBV9 with TRBJ1-1; D unresolved. The CDR3 is 13 residues long. V was pared by 1 base and J by 0 bases, with 4 bases between. Germline lookup yields CDR1 SGDLS and CDR2 YYNGEE. The CDR3 sequence: CASSVNMNTEAFF. The CDR3 nucleotides read TGTGCCAGCAGCGTAAACATGAACACTGAAGCTTTCTTT.

V and J are TRBV7-2 and TRBJ2-3; D remains unclear. V dropped 6 bases and J dropped 5 bases, with 6 bases sitting between them. This CDR3 spans 11 amino acids. Germline V gene sequence: CDR1 SGHTA, CDR2 FQGNSA. The CDR3 bases are TGTGCCAGCAGATTGGGAGATACGCAGTATTTT. Encoded protein: CASRLGDTQYF.

This clone is a singleton in its sample. V and J are TRBV7-9 and TRBJ2-1; D may correspond to TRBD1 or TRBD2 (5 bases each). Trimming stripped 0 bases from V and 12 bases from J, with 12 bases between. CDR3 length: 13 residues. Per the germline V gene, CDR1 is SEHNR and CDR2 is FQNEAQ (reference sequence). The DNA of the CDR3 is TGTGCCAGCAGCTTAGCGTCGGCAGGGAGGCAGTTCTTC. Its translation: CASSLASAGRQFF.

A word on this clone: A junction end diverges from the germline sequence, so it may reflect a read error. V gene TRBV5-1 combines with J gene TRBJ2-2; TRBD1 matches 7 bases. The CDR3 totals 15 residues. From germline, CDR1 is SGHRS and CDR2 YFSETQ. CDR3 coding DNA: TGCGCCAGCAGCTTGGTTGGGACAGCAACCGAGGAGCTGTTTTTT. Protein product: CASSLVGTATEELFF.